A single sample is the source of the 32 T cell receptor beta chains below, sequenced in a study of cytomegalovirus exposure and HLA in healthy donors (TCRdb year 2017). The library was prepared using the immunoSEQ multiplex PCR assay. The immuneACCESS repertoire file appears here via TCRdb, limited to in-frame rearrangements. These files lack a portion of the clones; in checked studies, under half of the deficit traces to unresolved V genes, and the cause of the others is not known. The sample data list around 250,000 clones, and around 89% of these were observed just once. The ten largest clones capture approximately 0.34% of the sample. The sequencing input was PBMCs. The receptors here all came from a woman aged 18 to 35 in good health and CMV-seronegative.

V gene TRBV28 combines with J gene TRBJ1-3; perhaps TRBD1 as D (6 bases). CDR3 size: 13 residues. V lost 4 bases and J 2 bases, leaving 6 bases between the germline ends. CDR1 and CDR2 (germline): MDHEN, SYDVKM. The CDR3 coding sequence is TGTGCCAGCAGTTCAGGGGCTGGAAACACCATATATTTT. Translating gives CASSSGAGNTIYF.

The chain combines TRBV4-3 with TRBJ2-1; TRBD1 aligns across 8 bases. Germline loops: CDR1 LGHNA, CDR2 YSLEER. This CDR3 is built from 15 residues. V lost 3 bases, J lost 12 bases, and 13 bases stayed unmatched. DNA of the CDR3: TGCGCCAGCAGCCAGAGACAGGGGATAGACCCGATGCAGTTCTTC. It specifies CASSQRQGIDPMQFF.

The V call is TRBV7-3, the J call TRBJ2-1; 7 nucleotides line up with TRBD1. Looked up from germline, CDR1 is SGHTA and CDR2 is FQGTGA. This CDR3 comprises 12 residues. J lost 10 bases, V lost 5 bases, and 5 bases had no gene match. The CDR3 DNA reads as TGTGCCAGCAGCCCGGGGACAGACGAGCAGTTCTTC. It is translated as CASSPGTDEQFF.

This chain uses TRBV29-1 with TRBJ1-2; D uncertain. From germline, CDR1 is SQVTM and CDR2 ANQGSEA. The CDR3 runs to 11 residues. The CDR3 reads CKVADNYGYTF. The CDR3 nucleotides are TGCAAGGTGGCGGATAACTATGGCTACACCTTC.

This chain links TRBV19 with TRBJ1-1, with D possibly TRBD1 on 6 matching bases. The germline V gene encodes CDR1 LNHDA and CDR2 SQIVND (reference sequence). With 4 bases removed from V and 1 base from J, the gap between germline ends came to 13 bases. The CDR3 extends over 15 amino acids. The CDR3 bases are TGTGCCAGTAGTACGATTACAGGGAGGAACACTGAAGCTTTCTTT. This translates into CASSTITGRNTEAFF.

The chain uses TRBV10-3 and TRBJ1-1, with 10 bases aligning to TRBD1. The length of the CDR3 is 14 residues. V lost 10 bases, J lost 3 bases, and 8 bases stayed unmatched. Germline V gene lookup returns CDR1 ENHRY and CDR2 SYGVKD. CDR3 sequence reads: CANSPGQGDTEAFF. The CDR3 nucleotides read TGTGCCAACTCCCCCGGACAGGGGGACACTGAAGCTTTCTTT.

In its sample, this clone was seen once. V usage is TRBV4-3 and J usage is TRBJ2-1; D gene unclear. Germline V gives CDR1 LGHNA, CDR2 YSLEER. CDR3 length equals 11 residues. With 2 bases removed from V and 7 bases from J, the gap between germline ends came to 3 bases. The CDR3 reads CASSQYNEQFF. The CDR3 nucleotides are TGCGCCAGCAGCCAATATAATGAGCAGTTCTTC.

With regard to this clone: Other DNA sequences from this sample encode an identical CDR3 as well. J is TRBJ1-2 and V is TRBV5-1; 9 bases line up with TRBD1. Trimming took 3 bases from V and 2 from J; bases not matched to a gene: 2. This CDR3 spans 14 amino acids. Germline V gives CDR1 SGHRS, CDR2 YFSETQ. This CDR3 is CASSSDRGNYGYTF. Written as DNA, the CDR3 is TGCGCCAGCAGCTCGGACAGGGGAAACTATGGCTACACCTTC. Variable domain in full (rest from reference TRBV5-1 and TRBJ1-2): KAGVTQTPRYLIKTRGQQVTLSCSPISGHRSVSWYQQTPGQGLQFLFEYFSETQRNKGNFPGRFSGRQFSNSRSEMNVSTLELGDSALYLCASSSDRGNYGYTFGSGTRLTVV.

CDR3 DNA: TGTGCCAGCAGCAGGTCGGGACAGGGGAAGGGCGGGGAGCTGTTTTTT. This encodes CASSRSGQGKGGELFF. This sequence joins TRBV25-1 and TRBJ2-2; 10 bases map to TRBD1. With 6 bases clipped from V and 7 bases from J, the junction kept 11 bases outside the gene matches. Germline V gene data show CDR1 as MGHDK and CDR2 as SYGVNS. This CDR3 comprises 16 residues.

The J gene is TRBJ2-2, the V gene TRBV29-1; D unresolved. Trimming shortened V by 8 bases and J by 7 bases, and 11 bases separated the two germline ends. The germline gives CDR1 SQVTM, CDR2 ANQGSEA. The CDR3 is 11 residues long. Here the CDR3 DNA reads TGCAGCATATTGTGGCTCGGGGAGCTGTTTTTT. Translation: CSILWLGELFF.

The V and J genes are TRBV5-6 and TRBJ1-2; TRBD1 matches 10 bases. Germline-derived CDR1 and CDR2 are SGHDT and YYEEEE. CDR3 length: 15 amino acids. Losses at the gene ends were 2 bases for V and 4 bases for J; bases not matched to a gene: 5. The CDR3: CASSFQDRGAYGYTF. CDR3 nucleotide sequence: TGTGCCAGCAGCTTTCAGGACAGGGGGGCCTATGGCTACACCTTC.

The V gene is TRBV10-2, the J gene TRBJ2-3; 8 nucleotides line up with TRBD2. The CDR3 extends over 16 amino acids. Looked up from germline, CDR1 is WSHSY and CDR2 is SAAADI. J gave up 0 bases and V 5 bases, and 7 bases lay outside the gene matches. The CDR3 here is CASSKTSGPSTDTQYF. CDR3 DNA: TGCGCCAGCAGTAAAACTAGCGGCCCTAGCACAGATACGCAGTATTTT.

There are a few counts of this clone. V usage is TRBV27 and J usage is TRBJ2-2; 8 bases line up with TRBD1. Losses at the gene ends were 0 bases for V and 0 bases for J; bases not matched to a gene: 0. Germline CDR1 and CDR2: MNHEY and SMNVEV (reference sequence). CDR3 length equals 16 residues. As DNA, the CDR3 is TGTGCCAGCAGTTTATCGACAGGGGCGAACACCGGGGAGCTGTTTTTT. This encodes CASSLSTGANTGELFF.

The chain combines TRBV4-1 with TRBJ2-5, with D uncertain. Germline CDR1 MGHRA, CDR2 YSYEKL. V dropped 3 bases and J dropped 3 bases, with 11 bases sitting between them. The CDR3 length is 14 residues. CDR3 sequence: CASSHLETEETQYF. CDR3 nucleotide sequence: TGCGCCAGCAGCCACCTTGAAACGGAAGAGACCCAGTACTTC.

The gene calls are TRBV6-6 and TRBJ1-4, with a tentative D call TRBD1 (6 bases). V was cut by 4 bases and J by 4 bases, with 16 bases left in between. The germline V gene encodes CDR1 MNHNY and CDR2 SVGAGI (reference sequence). The CDR3 has 16 amino acids. CDR3 amino acids: CASSSGTLANNEKLFF. The CDR3 DNA sequence: TGTGCCAGCAGTTCCGGGACACTGGCGAATAATGAAAAACTGTTTTTT.

This clone was observed a handful of times. The V and J genes are TRBV5-1 and TRBJ1-2, with 11 nucleotides matching TRBD1. The germline V gene has CDR1 SGHRS and CDR2 YFSETQ. The CDR3 is 16 residues long. Losses at the gene ends were 4 bases for V and 0 bases for J; bases not matched to a gene: 5. Written as DNA, the CDR3 is TGCGCCAGCAGCAGGACAGGGGGCGATTCTAACTATGGCTACACCTTC. It specifies CASSRTGGDSNYGYTF.

The gene calls are TRBV5-6 and TRBJ2-4, with 7 bases fitting TRBD1. Germline CDR1 SGHDT, CDR2 YYEEEE. The V and J ends lost 1 base and 6 bases, in that order; junction bases with no gene match: 7. The CDR3 is 15 residues long. CDR3 sequence (DNA): TGTGCCAGCAGCTTGCGGTACGACAGGGTAAACATTCAGTACTTC. This translates into CASSLRYDRVNIQYF.

The J gene is TRBJ1-4, the V gene TRBV25-1; weak D call: TRBD1 (6 bases). CDR3 length: 15 residues. V was clipped by 4 bases and J by 0 bases, with 9 bases between them. The germline gives CDR1 MGHDK, CDR2 SYGVNS. CDR3 nucleotides: TGTGCCAGCAGTGTATACAGGGCAACTAATGAAAAACTGTTTTTT. It yields the protein CASSVYRATNEKLFF. The variable domain in full, completed from reference TRBV25-1 and TRBJ1-4, reads EADIYQTPRYLVIGTGKKITLECSQTMGHDKMYWYQQDPGMELHLIHYSYGVNSTEKGDLSSESTVSRIRTEHFPLTLESARPSHTSQYLCASSVYRATNEKLFFGSGTQLSVL.

In nucleotides, the CDR3 is TGTGCCAGCTCACCAAGTCATACAGGGCCCTATAATTCACCCCTCCACTTT. Translated, it gives CASSPSHTGPYNSPLHF. The chain joins TRBV18 to TRBJ1-6; tentatively, D is TRBD1 (6 bases). Trimming left V 2 bases short and J 2 bases short, with 13 bases between. Germline lookup yields CDR1 KGHSH and CDR2 LQKENI. This CDR3 comprises 17 residues.

The rearrangement uses TRBV5-4 and TRBJ2-7, with a tentative D call TRBD1 (6 bases). CDR3 length equals 14 residues. The V end was cut by 3 bases, the J end by 4 bases, with 14 bases between. CDR1 SGHNT and CDR2 YYREEE come from the germline V gene (reference sequence). The CDR3: CASSSGQNVYEQYF. CDR3 sequence (DNA): TGTGCCAGCAGCTCCGGACAGAACGTTTACGAGCAGTACTTC.

V is TRBV5-1 and J is TRBJ1-6, with 11 bases that match TRBD1. The length of the CDR3 is 15 residues. V was pared by 2 bases and J by 7 bases, with 2 bases of the junction left unmatched. Germline CDR1 and CDR2: SGHRS and YFSETQ. The CDR3 DNA reads TGCGCCAGCAGCTTCCGGGACAGGGGGAATTCACCCCTCCACTTT. This encodes CASSFRDRGNSPLHF.

The chain recombines TRBV10-1 with TRBJ2-3, with TRBD2 matching over 12 bases. CDR1 is WNHNN and CDR2 is SYGVQD in the germline V gene (reference sequence). The V gene end was trimmed by 4 bases and the J gene end by 6 bases; junction bases not matched to a gene: 11. CDR3 length: 17 amino acids. The CDR3 DNA follows: TGCGCCAGCAGTGCGACTAGCGGGGGATTGAAAGGGGATACGCAGTATTTT. As protein: CASSATSGGLKGDTQYF.

This chain uses TRBV7-2 with TRBJ1-2, with D possibly matching TRBD1 (6 bases). Per the germline V gene, CDR1 is SGHTA and CDR2 is FQGNSA. The V gene lost 4 bases and the J gene lost 3 bases, with 12 bases spanning the gap. The CDR3 has 14 residues. In DNA form, the CDR3 reads TGTGCCAGCAGCTCCCGGACAGCAGACTATGGCTACACCTTC. The encoded protein is CASSSRTADYGYTF.

The chain combines TRBV19 with TRBJ2-7, with D possibly matching TRBD2 (5 bases). V was clipped by 5 bases and J by 3 bases, with 14 bases between them. From germline, CDR1 is LNHDA and CDR2 SQIVND (reference sequence). The CDR3 is made up of 14 amino acids. DNA of the CDR3: TGTGCCAGTAGTCTCGGACTTAGGGACTACGAGCAGTACTTC. This translates into CASSLGLRDYEQYF.

The chain is built from TRBV27 and TRBJ2-7; possible D gene TRBD1, 6 bases. The ends were cut back, 3 bases at V and 2 bases at J, with 8 bases in the middle. The germline V gene has CDR1 MNHEY and CDR2 SMNVEV (reference sequence). The CDR3 spans 13 residues. This chain's CDR3 is CASSLGTPYEQYF. The CDR3 coding sequence is TGTGCCAGCAGTTTGGGGACACCCTACGAGCAGTACTTC.

The gene calls are TRBV28 and TRBJ1-5, with unresolved D. Trimming stripped 2 bases from V and 1 base from J, with 6 bases between. The germline CDR1 and CDR2 sequences are MDHEN and SYDVKM. The CDR3 runs 14 residues. The CDR3 DNA is TGTGCCAGCAGTTTAACTGCAAGCAATCAGCCCCAGCATTTT. Its translation is CASSLTASNQPQHF.

The genes are TRBV7-9 and TRBJ2-1; maybe TRBD2 (5 bases). CDR1 SEHNR and CDR2 FQNEAQ come from the germline V gene (reference sequence). V was trimmed by 0 bases and J by 0 bases, leaving 9 bases between them. The CDR3 is 16 amino acids. The CDR3 DNA sequence: TGTGCCAGCAGCTTAGCCCGGGGTCGCTCCTACAATGAGCAGTTCTTC. Its translation is CASSLARGRSYNEQFF.

The genes are TRBV9 and TRBJ1-6; tentative D call: TRBD1 (6 bases). This CDR3 contains 17 residues. The V end lost 4 bases, the J end lost 9 bases, and 23 bases lay between the germline ends. Germline loops: CDR1 SGDLS, CDR2 YYNGEE. The CDR3 is CASSSSGGQPLGSPLHF. The CDR3 nucleotides are TGTGCCAGCAGCTCCAGTGGCGGACAGCCACTCGGTTCACCCCTCCACTTT.

The V gene is TRBV29-1, the J gene TRBJ1-1; D is unresolved. The V end lost 4 bases, the J end lost 7 bases, and 10 bases lay between the germline ends. The CDR3 extends over 11 amino acids. Germline V gene data show CDR1 as SQVTM and CDR2 as ANQGSEA. The CDR3 coding sequence is TGCAGCGTTGTCGCTGGCCTTGAAGCTTTCTTT. Its translation: CSVVAGLEAFF.

The chain couples TRBV5-6 to TRBJ1-6; D not certain. CDR1 and CDR2 (germline): SGHDT, YYEEEE. Trimming stripped 2 bases from V and 5 bases from J, with 8 bases between. The CDR3 consists of 14 residues. CDR3 sequence: CASSFGRDNSPLHF. The DNA of the CDR3 is TGTGCCAGCAGCTTCGGGAGGGATAATTCACCCCTCCACTTT.

The chain has TRBV28 and TRBJ1-1; tentative D call: TRBD1 (5 bases). The V end lost 8 bases, the J end lost 6 bases, and 13 bases lay between the germline ends. Per germline, CDR1 MDHEN and CDR2 SYDVKM. CDR3 size: 12 residues. The CDR3 protein is CASGARSSEAFF. CDR3 in DNA: TGTGCCAGCGGGGCAAGATCATCTGAAGCTTTCTTT.

This chain joins TRBV10-2 and TRBJ2-7; 8 bases are shared with TRBD1. Germline CDR1 WSHSY, CDR2 SAAADI. V was clipped by 10 bases and J by 5 bases; unmatched bases: 10. The CDR3 contains 13 residues. DNA of the CDR3: TGCGCCACCCTTTCGTCGGACAGGGACGAGCAGTACGTC. It codes for CATLSSDRDEQYV.